Given below is one T cell receptor (beta chain) in context. The method was immunoSEQ multiplex PCR; TCRdb's version includes in-frame clones alone and lacks a portion of them. The sample has 110,000 or so clones, approximately 83% seen once; the top ten hold less than 15%. The data are from a study of control samples from healthy donors and cancer patients. The CDR3 loop spans 14 amino acids. V was clipped by 0 bases and J by 7 bases, with 13 bases between them. Germline assignment: CDR1 SGHNT and CDR2 YYREEE (reference sequence). Input material: blood. This clonotype originated in a woman aged 50 to 60 in good health. The chain has TRBV5-4 and TRBJ1-2, with D perhaps TRBD1 (6 bases). In nucleotides, the CDR3 is TGTGCCAGCAGCTTGGTTTCTACAGGGTCTGGCTACACCTTC. Its translation is CASSLVSTGSGYTF.